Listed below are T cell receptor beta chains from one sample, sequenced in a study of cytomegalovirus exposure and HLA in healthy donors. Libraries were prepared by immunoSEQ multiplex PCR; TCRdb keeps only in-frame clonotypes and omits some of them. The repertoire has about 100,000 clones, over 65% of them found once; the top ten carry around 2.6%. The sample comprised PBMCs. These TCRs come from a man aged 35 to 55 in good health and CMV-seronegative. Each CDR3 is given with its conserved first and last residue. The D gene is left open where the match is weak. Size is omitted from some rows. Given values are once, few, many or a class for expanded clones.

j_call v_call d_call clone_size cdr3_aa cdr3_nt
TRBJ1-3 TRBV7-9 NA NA CASSSPVQDSGNTIYF TGTGCCAGCAGCTCGCCAGTACAGGACTCTGGAAACACCATATATTTT
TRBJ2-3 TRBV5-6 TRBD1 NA CASSQGQAYTDTQYF TGTGCCAGCAGCCAGGGACAGGCCTACACAGATACGCAGTATTTT
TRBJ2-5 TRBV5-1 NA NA CASSSGTGGGETQYF TGCGCCAGCAGCAGCGGGACAGGAGGAGGAGAGACCCAGTACTTC
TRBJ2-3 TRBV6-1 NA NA CASSEGGGRDTDTQYF TGTGCCAGCAGTGAAGGGGGGGGGCGCGACACAGATACGCAGTATTTT
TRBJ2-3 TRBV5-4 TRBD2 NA CASSLRASGGDTQYF TGTGCCAGCAGCTTGAGGGCTAGCGGGGGAGATACGCAGTATTTT
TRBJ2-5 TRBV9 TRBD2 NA CASSGHPAGGVTETQYF TGTGCCAGCAGCGGTCACCCTGCGGGGGGAGTGACGGAGACCCAGTACTTC
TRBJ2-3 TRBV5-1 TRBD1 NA CASSLGPTGALRTDTQYF TGCGCCAGCAGCTTGGGCCCTACAGGGGCTCTACGCACAGATACGCAGTATTTT
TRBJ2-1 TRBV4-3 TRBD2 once CASRLAGGQYNEQFF TGCGCCAGCAGGTTAGCGGGGGGGCAGTACAATGAGCAGTTCTTC
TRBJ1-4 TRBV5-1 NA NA CASNPGVGPTNEKLFF TGCGCCAGCAATCCCGGGGTCGGACCAACTAATGAAAAACTGTTTTTT
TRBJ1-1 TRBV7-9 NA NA CASSLGTGSNTEAFF TGTGCCAGCAGCTTAGGGACGGGGTCGAACACTGAAGCTTTCTTT
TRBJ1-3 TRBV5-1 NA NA CASSLGHPGDTIYF TGCGCCAGCAGCTTGGGGCACCCCGGGGACACCATATATTTT
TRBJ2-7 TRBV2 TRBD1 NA CASRGTAEQYF TGTGCCAGCAGGGGGACAGCCGAGCAGTACTTC
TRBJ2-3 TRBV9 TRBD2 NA CASSDYGTSGAADTQYF TGTGCCAGCAGCGACTACGGGACTAGCGGGGCCGCAGATACGCAGTATTTT
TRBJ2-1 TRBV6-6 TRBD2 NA CASSYMPSGGAQFF TGTGCCAGCAGTTACATGCCTAGCGGGGGCGCGCAGTTCTTC
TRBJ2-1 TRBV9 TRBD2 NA CASSVVGSGGNNEQFF TGTGCCAGCAGCGTAGTTGGTAGCGGGGGGAACAATGAGCAGTTCTTC
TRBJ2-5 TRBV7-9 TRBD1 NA CASNLPRTGQETQYF TGTGCCAGCAACTTACCAAGGACAGGACAAGAGACCCAGTACTTC
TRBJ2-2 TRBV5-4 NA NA CASSLRGITNTGELFF TGTGCCAGCAGCTTGCGCGGAATCACGAACACCGGGGAGCTGTTTTTT
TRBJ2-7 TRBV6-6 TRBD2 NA CASRGTSGLSYEQYF TGTGCCAGTCGGGGGACTAGCGGGCTTTCCTACGAGCAGTACTTC
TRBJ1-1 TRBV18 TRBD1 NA CASSPGTGPPRAEAFF TGTGCCAGCTCACCCGGGACAGGGCCACCTAGGGCTGAAGCTTTCTTT
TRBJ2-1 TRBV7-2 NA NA CASSSLGRGTYNEQFF TGTGCCAGCAGCTCTCTCGGCAGGGGAACCTACAATGAGCAGTTCTTC
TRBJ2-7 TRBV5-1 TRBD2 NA CASSLATGGGLQSYEQYF TGCGCCAGCAGCTTGGCCACTGGGGGGGGTCTTCAATCCTACGAGCAGTACTTC
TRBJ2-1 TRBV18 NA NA CASSHSGGGGSSYNEQFF TGTGCCAGCTCACACTCAGGAGGGGGCGGAAGCTCCTACAATGAGCAGTTCTTC